One TCR beta chain is described in this entry. This sample stems from a study of blood T cell repertoires in COVID-19. Per the original methods: How many nucleated cells were present was estimated from reference gene primer amplification. Here immunoSEQ multiplex PCR was the method, and the copy in TCRdb shows in-frame clones only, minus some. For V, J and clone size, that table is used; D and trimming come from the DNA. Here the sample spans approximately 180,000 clones, 80% to 90% being singletons. The CDR3 runs to 13 residues. Trimming shortened V by 4 bases and J by 3 bases, and 7 bases separated the two germline ends. Germline CDR1 is KGHSH and CDR2 is LQKENI.

This clonotype was obtained from a man between 60 and 75 years old with acute or convalescent COVID-19. V usage is TRBV18 and J usage is TRBJ1-5; D gene ambiguous. Sequencing used peripheral blood. This CDR3 is CASSLQNNQPQHF. Here the CDR3 DNA reads TGTGCCAGCTCACTCCAAAACAATCAGCCCCAGCATTTT.